This TCR beta chain originates from a study of cytomegalovirus exposure and HLA in healthy donors. Assay: immunoSEQ multiplex PCR; the TCRdb copy retains only in-frame clones and omits some. The table has 82,000 or so clones, 90% to 95% seen once; the top ten hold approximately 0.73%. Germline-derived CDR1 and CDR2 are ENHRY and SYGVKD. Germline trimming cut 7 bases from V and 3 bases from J; bases unmatched to any gene: 3. The CDR3 totals 14 residues. The chain carries TRBV10-3 and TRBJ2-3, with 11 bases matching TRBD1. Material for sequencing was PBMCs. The receptor was isolated from a young woman in good health and CMV-seronegative. The CDR3 coding sequence is TGTGCCATCATGGGGACAGGGGGTACAGATACGCAGTATTTT. Amino acid sequence: CAIMGTGGTDTQYF.